This TCR beta chain came from a study of circulating tumor DNA in untreated peripheral T-cell lymphoma. This tumor tissue came from a pretreatment baseline collection. Whole-study findings and limits: Tumor-specific clonotypes: identified in approximately 73% of patients, around nine tenths of baseline tissues.

Measured with immunoSEQ multiplex PCR; TCRdb has only the in-frame clones, and not every one. The sample carries about 2,400 clones, more than 60% recorded once. A word on this clone: What it binds is unknown.

Trimming removed 6 bases at V and 0 bases at J, with 15 bases between. The germline gives CDR1 MDHEN, CDR2 SYDVKM. The CDR3 has 15 amino acids. The sequencing input was tumor tissue. V and J are TRBV28 and TRBJ2-7; perhaps D is TRBD1 or TRBD2 (5 bases each). The origin of this receptor is a human donor with peripheral T-cell lymphoma. CDR3 bases: TGTGCCAGCAGGGCATGGGGGACCCCCTCCTACGAGCAGTACTTC. This encodes CASRAWGTPSYEQYF.